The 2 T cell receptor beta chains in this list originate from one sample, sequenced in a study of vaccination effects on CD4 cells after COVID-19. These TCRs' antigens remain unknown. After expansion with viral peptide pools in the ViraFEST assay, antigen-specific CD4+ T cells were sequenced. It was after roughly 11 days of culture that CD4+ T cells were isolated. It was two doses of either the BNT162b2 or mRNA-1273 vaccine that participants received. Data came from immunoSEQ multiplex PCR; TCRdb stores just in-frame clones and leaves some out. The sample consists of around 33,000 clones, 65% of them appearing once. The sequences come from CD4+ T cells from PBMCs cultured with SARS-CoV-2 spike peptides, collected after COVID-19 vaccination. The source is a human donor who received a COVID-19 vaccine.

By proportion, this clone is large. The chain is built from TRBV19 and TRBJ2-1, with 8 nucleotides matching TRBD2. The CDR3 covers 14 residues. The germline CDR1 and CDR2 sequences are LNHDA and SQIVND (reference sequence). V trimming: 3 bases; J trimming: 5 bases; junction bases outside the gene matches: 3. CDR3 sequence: CASSIRTSNNEQFF. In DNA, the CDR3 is TGTGCCAGTAGTATTAGGACTAGCAACAATGAGCAGTTCTTC.

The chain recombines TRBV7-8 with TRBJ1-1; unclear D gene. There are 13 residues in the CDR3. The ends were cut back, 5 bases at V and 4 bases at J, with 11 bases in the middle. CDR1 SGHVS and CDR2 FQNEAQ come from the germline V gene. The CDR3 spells CASSTYEGTEAFF. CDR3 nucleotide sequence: TGTGCCAGCAGCACATACGAGGGCACTGAAGCTTTCTTT.